This is a list of T cell receptor beta chains from one sample in a study of spatial heterogeneity in lung cancer. TCRdb re-derived calls from the 5' RACE reads in MiXCR, one entry per CDR3 protein. This table holds some 16,000 distinct CDR3 sequences, 15% to 20% found once. The specimen comprised PBMCs, sampled at follow-up. Receptor source: a male donor with early-stage non-small cell lung cancer. The CDR3 runs from the conserved cysteine through the conserved F or W. The D gene is left open where the match is weak. Expanded clones are given a class, and other clones once, few, many or no size at all.

J: TRBJ1-4
V: TRBV5-1
size: few
D: TRBD1
DNA: TGCGCCAGCAGCTTGGCAGGGGGCGCCTTATCTAATGAAAAACTGTTTTTT
CDR3: CASSLAGGALSNEKLFF

J: TRBJ1-1
V: TRBV5-1
size: .
D: .
DNA: TGCGCCAGCAGCCAGACCCAGAACACTGAAGCTTTCTTT
CDR3: CASSQTQNTEAFF

J: TRBJ2-7
V: TRBV16
size: .
D: .
DNA: TGTGCCAGCAGCCAATACAGGGCCTACGAGCAGTACTTC
CDR3: CASSQYRAYEQYF

J: TRBJ1-6
V: TRBV18
size: many
D: .
DNA: TGTGCCAGCTCATCGAGCACCGGCCCTGACTATTCACCCCTCCACTTT
CDR3: CASSSSTGPDYSPLHF

J: TRBJ1-2
V: TRBV20-1
size: many
D: .
DNA: TGCAGTGCTAGAGAGTTCGGCAGGGGAGGTGACTATGGCTACACCTTC
CDR3: CSAREFGRGGDYGYTF

J: TRBJ2-1
V: TRBV20-1
size: .
D: .
DNA: TGCAGTGCTAGAGACGCCGTTTCGACCTACAATGAGCAGTTCTTC
CDR3: CSARDAVSTYNEQFF

J: TRBJ2-7
V: TRBV7-9
size: medium-sized
D: TRBD1
DNA: TGTGCCAGCAGCTTTTGGGACAGGAGCTCCTACGAGCAGTACTTC
CDR3: CASSFWDRSSYEQYF

J: TRBJ1-1
V: TRBV4-1
size: .
D: .
DNA: TGCGCCAGCAGCCAAGATCCGGCAGCCGAAACTGAAGCTTTCTTT
CDR3: CASSQDPAAETEAFF

J: TRBJ1-3
V: TRBV29-1
size: .
D: .
DNA: TGCAGCGTTCAAGTTGGAAACACCATATATTTT
CDR3: CSVQVGNTIYF

J: TRBJ2-7
V: TRBV2
size: many
D: .
DNA: TGTGCCAGCACAGCCTACTCGGGGTCCTACGAGCAGTACTTC
CDR3: CASTAYSGSYEQYF

J: TRBJ2-1
V: TRBV2
size: .
D: .
DNA: TGTGCCAGCAGTGAATCCGTCTCCTCAGGTGGGCAGTTCTTC
CDR3: CASSESVSSGGQFF

J: TRBJ2-7
V: TRBV20-1
size: medium-sized
D: TRBD1
DNA: TGCAGTGCTAGAGGAGGGACAGTTTCCAGCTCCTACGAGCAGTACTTC
CDR3: CSARGGTVSSSYEQYF

J: TRBJ2-5
V: TRBV5-1
size: .
D: .
DNA: TGCGCCAGCAGCTTGGTAGGGGGAGGAGAGACCCAGTACTTC
CDR3: CASSLVGGGETQYF

J: TRBJ1-1
V: TRBV11-1
size: once
D: .
DNA: TGTGCCAGCAGCTTGTATAGGGCCGGGACTGAAGCTTTCTTT
CDR3: CASSLYRAGTEAFF

J: TRBJ2-5
V: TRBV2
size: medium-sized
D: .
DNA: TGTGCCAGCAGTGAACCAACACAAGAGTACTTC
CDR3: CASSEPTQEYF

J: TRBJ2-3
V: TRBV13
size: few
D: TRBD2
DNA: TGTGCCAGCAGCTTACGCCTAGCGGGGGGCGAGATCACAGATACGCAGTATTTT
CDR3: CASSLRLAGGEITDTQYF

J: TRBJ2-1
V: TRBV29-1
size: medium-sized
D: .
DNA: TGCAGCGCCAGGCGAGCGGACTATGAGCAGTTCTTC
CDR3: CSARRADYEQFF

J: TRBJ2-3
V: TRBV7-2
size: .
D: .
DNA: TGTGCCAGCAGCTACGCGGGGACTAGCACAGATACGCAGTATTTT
CDR3: CASSYAGTSTDTQYF

J: TRBJ1-2
V: TRBV7-2
size: many
D: .
DNA: TGTGCCAGCAGCTTAGGATTAGGGGTCAACTATGGCTACACCTTC
CDR3: CASSLGLGVNYGYTF

J: TRBJ1-5
V: TRBV19
size: .
D: .
DNA: TGTGCCAGTAGTATACAGGGTTTCCTTAGCAATCAGCCCCAGCATTTT
CDR3: CASSIQGFLSNQPQHF

J: TRBJ1-2
V: TRBV18
size: medium-sized
D: TRBD1
DNA: TGTGCCAGCTCACCGGAGGAGGGACAGGCGTTCTATGGCTACACCTTC
CDR3: CASSPEEGQAFYGYTF

J: TRBJ2-2
V: TRBV20-1
size: many
D: TRBD1
DNA: TGCAGTGCTAGAGATCCTAATGAGGGACAGGGAATCACCGGGGAGCTGTTTTTT
CDR3: CSARDPNEGQGITGELFF

J: TRBJ2-6
V: TRBV7-3
size: many
D: TRBD1
DNA: TGTGCCAGCAGCTTAACGGGGACAGCCTCAGGGGCCAACGTCCTGACTTTC
CDR3: CASSLTGTASGANVLTF

J: TRBJ1-1
V: TRBV18
size: many
D: .
DNA: TGTGCCAGCTCAACCGTACAGGTCCTGAACACTGAAGCTTTCTTT
CDR3: CASSTVQVLNTEAFF

J: TRBJ2-1
V: TRBV4-2
size: medium-sized
D: TRBD2
DNA: TGTGCCAGCAGCCAGGTAGCGGGGGGTAGTGACAATGAGCAGTTCTTC
CDR3: CASSQVAGGSDNEQFF

J: TRBJ2-1
V: TRBV9
size: medium-sized
D: .
DNA: TGTGCCAGCAGCCTGGACGTGGGCGCAAGCTACAATGAGCAGTTCTTC
CDR3: CASSLDVGASYNEQFF

J: TRBJ2-3
V: TRBV29-1
size: many
D: TRBD2
DNA: TGCAGCGTTGGTGTCCTAGCGGGGGGAACAGATACGCAGTATTTT
CDR3: CSVGVLAGGTDTQYF

J: TRBJ1-6
V: TRBV30
size: .
D: .
DNA: TGTGCCTGGAGTGAGCTTGGGGTGGGCGATTCACCCCTCCACTTT
CDR3: CAWSELGVGDSPLHF

J: TRBJ2-5
V: TRBV20-1
size: few
D: .
DNA: TGCAGTGCTGAGGGTCGTGGGGGAGGTGCAGAGACCCAGTACTTC
CDR3: CSAEGRGGGAETQYF

J: TRBJ2-7
V: TRBV20-1
size: few
D: TRBD2
DNA: TGCAGTGCTAGTTCGGTAGCGGGGTTACCCCCCTACGAGCAGTACTTC
CDR3: CSASSVAGLPPYEQYF

J: TRBJ1-5
V: TRBV5-1
size: many
D: .
DNA: TGCGCCAGCAGCTTACAGGGCACTGATCAGCCCCAGCATTTT
CDR3: CASSLQGTDQPQHF

J: TRBJ2-3
V: TRBV24-1
size: few
D: TRBD2
DNA: TGTGCCACCAGTGATGTGACTAGCGGGGGACGAGATACGCAGTATTTT
CDR3: CATSDVTSGGRDTQYF

J: TRBJ2-3
V: TRBV27
size: many
D: TRBD1
DNA: TGTGCCAGCAGTTTAATAGGGGGCGCCTCAGATACGCAGTATTTT
CDR3: CASSLIGGASDTQYF

J: TRBJ2-2
V: TRBV12-3/TRBV12-4
size: .
D: .
DNA: TGTGCCAGCAGTTTGCCTGACGGGGAGCTGTTTTTT
CDR3: CASSLPDGELFF

J: TRBJ2-3
V: TRBV10-3
size: .
D: TRBD2
DNA: TGTGCCATCAGTGAGGGGACTATTTATACGCAGTATTTT
CDR3: CAISEGTIYTQYF

J: TRBJ2-1
V: TRBV7-2
size: few
D: .
DNA: TGTGCCAGCAGTTACAATGAGCAGTTCTTC
CDR3: CASSYNEQFF